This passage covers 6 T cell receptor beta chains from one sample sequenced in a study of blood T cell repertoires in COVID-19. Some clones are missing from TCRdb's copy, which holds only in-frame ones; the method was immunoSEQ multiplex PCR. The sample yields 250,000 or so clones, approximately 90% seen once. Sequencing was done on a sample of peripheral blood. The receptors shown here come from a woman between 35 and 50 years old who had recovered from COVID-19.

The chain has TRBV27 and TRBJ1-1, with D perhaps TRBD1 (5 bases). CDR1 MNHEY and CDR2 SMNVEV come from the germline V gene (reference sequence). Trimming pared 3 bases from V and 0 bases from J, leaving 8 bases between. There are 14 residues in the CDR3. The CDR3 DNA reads TGTGCCAGCAGTTTGCGGGGGATGAACACTGAAGCTTTCTTT. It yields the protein CASSLRGMNTEAFF.

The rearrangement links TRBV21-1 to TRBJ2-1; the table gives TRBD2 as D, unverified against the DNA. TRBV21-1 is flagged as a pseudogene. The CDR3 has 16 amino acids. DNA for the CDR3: TGTGCCAGCAGCAGAGTGGTAGGGACTAGTCTCGATGAGCAGTTCTTC. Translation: CASSRVVGTSLDEQFF.

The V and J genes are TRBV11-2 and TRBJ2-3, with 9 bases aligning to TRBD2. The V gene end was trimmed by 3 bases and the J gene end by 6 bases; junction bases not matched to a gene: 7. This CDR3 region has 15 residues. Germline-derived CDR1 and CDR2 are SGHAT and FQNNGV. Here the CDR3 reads CASSFGTSPGDTQYF. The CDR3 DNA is TGTGCCAGCAGCTTCGGGACTAGCCCAGGCGATACGCAGTATTTT. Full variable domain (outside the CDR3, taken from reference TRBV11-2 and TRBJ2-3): EAGVAQSPRYKIIEKRQSVAFWCNPISGHATLYWYQQILGQGPKLLIQFQNNGVVDDSQLPKDRFSAERLKGVDSTLKIQPAKLEDSAVYLCASSFGTSPGDTQYFGPGTRLTVL.

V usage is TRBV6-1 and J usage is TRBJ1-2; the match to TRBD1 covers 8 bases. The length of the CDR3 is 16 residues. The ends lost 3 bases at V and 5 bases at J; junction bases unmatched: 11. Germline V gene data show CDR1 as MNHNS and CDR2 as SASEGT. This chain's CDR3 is CASSDGTGGIGYGYTF. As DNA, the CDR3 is TGTGCCAGCAGTGACGGGACAGGAGGTATTGGGTATGGCTACACCTTC.

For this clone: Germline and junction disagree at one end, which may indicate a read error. This chain's CDR3 is CASSLFGGEQETQYF. The CDR3 DNA sequence: TGTGCTAGCAGCTTATTTGGTGGAGAACAAGAGACCCAGTACTTC. The chain joins TRBV7-7 to TRBJ2-5; D gene ambiguous. This CDR3 is built from 15 residues. The germline CDR1 and CDR2 sequences are SSHAT and FNYEAQ (reference sequence).

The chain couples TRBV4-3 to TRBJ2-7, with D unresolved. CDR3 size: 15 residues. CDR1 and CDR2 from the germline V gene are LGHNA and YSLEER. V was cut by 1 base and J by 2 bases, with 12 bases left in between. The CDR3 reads CASSQVGSFPYEQYF. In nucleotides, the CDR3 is TGCGCCAGCAGCCAAGTGGGTAGCTTCCCCTACGAGCAGTACTTC.